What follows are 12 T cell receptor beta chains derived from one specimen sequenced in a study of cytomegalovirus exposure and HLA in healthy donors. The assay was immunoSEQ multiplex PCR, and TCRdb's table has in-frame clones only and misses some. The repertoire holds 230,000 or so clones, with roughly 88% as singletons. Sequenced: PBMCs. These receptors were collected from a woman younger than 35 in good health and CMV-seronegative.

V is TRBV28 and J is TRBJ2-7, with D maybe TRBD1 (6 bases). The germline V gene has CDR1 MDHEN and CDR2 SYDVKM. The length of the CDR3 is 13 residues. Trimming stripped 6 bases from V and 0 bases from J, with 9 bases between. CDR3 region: CASRATGSYEQYF. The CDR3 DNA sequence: TGTGCCAGCAGGGCGACAGGCTCCTACGAGCAGTACTTC.

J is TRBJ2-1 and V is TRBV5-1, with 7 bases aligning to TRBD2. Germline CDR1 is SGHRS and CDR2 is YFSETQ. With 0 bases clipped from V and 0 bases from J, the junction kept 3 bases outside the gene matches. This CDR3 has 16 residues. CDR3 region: CASSLDRGSSYNEQFF. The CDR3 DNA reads TGCGCCAGCAGCTTGGATCGCGGGAGCTCCTACAATGAGCAGTTCTTC.

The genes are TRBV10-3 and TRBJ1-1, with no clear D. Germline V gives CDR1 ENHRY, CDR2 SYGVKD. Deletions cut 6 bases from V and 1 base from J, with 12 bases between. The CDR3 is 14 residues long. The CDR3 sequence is CAISEEGGNTEAFF. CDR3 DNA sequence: TGTGCCATCAGCGAGGAGGGTGGGAACACTGAAGCTTTCTTT.

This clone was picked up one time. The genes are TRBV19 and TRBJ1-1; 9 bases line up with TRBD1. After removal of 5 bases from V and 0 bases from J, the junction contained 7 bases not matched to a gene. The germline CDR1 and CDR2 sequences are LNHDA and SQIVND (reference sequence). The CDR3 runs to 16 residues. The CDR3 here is CASSPQTGGMNTEAFF. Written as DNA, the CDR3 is TGTGCCAGTAGTCCCCAGACAGGGGGGATGAACACTGAAGCTTTCTTT.

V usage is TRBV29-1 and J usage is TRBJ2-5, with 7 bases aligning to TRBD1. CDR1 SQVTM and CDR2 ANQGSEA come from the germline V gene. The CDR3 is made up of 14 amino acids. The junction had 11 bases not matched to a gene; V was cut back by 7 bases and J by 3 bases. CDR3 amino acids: CSGSGTASKETQYF. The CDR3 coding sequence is TGCAGCGGCTCCGGGACAGCCTCTAAAGAGACCCAGTACTTC.

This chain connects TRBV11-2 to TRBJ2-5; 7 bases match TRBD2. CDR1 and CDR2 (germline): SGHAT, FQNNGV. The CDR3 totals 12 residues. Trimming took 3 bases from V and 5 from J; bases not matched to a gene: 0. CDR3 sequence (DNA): TGTGCCAGCAGCTTCGGGGGGGAGACCCAGTACTTC. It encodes CASSFGGETQYF.

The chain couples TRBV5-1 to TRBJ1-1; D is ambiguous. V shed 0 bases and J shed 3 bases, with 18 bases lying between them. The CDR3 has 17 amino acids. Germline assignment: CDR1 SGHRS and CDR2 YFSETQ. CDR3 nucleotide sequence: TGCGCCAGCAGCTTGGATCCCGGTCCGGGATCGGACACTGAAGCTTTCTTT. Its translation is CASSLDPGPGSDTEAFF.

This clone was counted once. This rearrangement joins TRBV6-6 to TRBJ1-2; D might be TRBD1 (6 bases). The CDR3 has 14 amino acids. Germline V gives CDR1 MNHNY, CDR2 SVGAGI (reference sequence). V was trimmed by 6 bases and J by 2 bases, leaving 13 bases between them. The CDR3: CASRQGTGNYGYTF. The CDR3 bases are TGTGCCAGCAGGCAGGGAACAGGGAACTATGGCTACACCTTC.

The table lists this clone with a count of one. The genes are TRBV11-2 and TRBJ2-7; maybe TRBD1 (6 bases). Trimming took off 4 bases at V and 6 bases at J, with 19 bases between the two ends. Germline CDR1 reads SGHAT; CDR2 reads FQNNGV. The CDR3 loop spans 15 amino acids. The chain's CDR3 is CASSYSGVERSEQYF. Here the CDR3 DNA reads TGTGCCAGCAGCTACTCAGGGGTAGAAAGGAGCGAGCAGTACTTC.

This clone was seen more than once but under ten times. The CDR3 DNA sequence: TGTGCCACCAGCGGTGCAGGGGACACAGATACGCAGTATTTT. Its protein product is CATSGAGDTDTQYF. The V gene is TRBV15, the J gene TRBJ2-3, with D tentatively TRBD1 (6 bases). The CDR3 has 14 residues. The germline V gene encodes CDR1 LNHNV and CDR2 YYDKDF (reference sequence). V lost 5 bases, J lost 2 bases, and 11 bases lay in between.

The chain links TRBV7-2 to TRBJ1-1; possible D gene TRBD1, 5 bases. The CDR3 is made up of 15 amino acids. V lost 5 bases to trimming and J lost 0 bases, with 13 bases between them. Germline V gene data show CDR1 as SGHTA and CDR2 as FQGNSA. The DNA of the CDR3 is TGTGCCAGCAGCACAGATGGGGCCGTGAACACTGAAGCTTTCTTT. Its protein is CASSTDGAVNTEAFF.

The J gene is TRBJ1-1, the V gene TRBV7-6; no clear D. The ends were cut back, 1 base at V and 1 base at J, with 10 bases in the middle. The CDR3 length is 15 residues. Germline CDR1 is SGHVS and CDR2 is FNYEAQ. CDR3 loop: CASSLEPGWNTEAFF. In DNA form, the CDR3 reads TGTGCCAGCAGCTTAGAGCCGGGATGGAACACTGAAGCTTTCTTT.